This entry lists 21 T cell receptor beta chains sequenced from one sample in a study of blood T cell repertoires in COVID-19. The repertoire was sequenced with immunoSEQ multiplex PCR; TCRdb's copy has only in-frame clones and lacks some. The sample contains roughly 150,000 clones, about 89% of which appear only once. The sample was peripheral blood. These receptors all stem from a man between 60 and 75 years old with active or convalescent COVID-19.

The chain uses TRBV7-9 and TRBJ1-2, with TRBD1 matching 8 bases. CDR1 and CDR2 (germline): SEHNR, FQNEAQ (reference sequence). The CDR3 extends over 15 amino acids. The V gene end was trimmed by 3 bases and the J gene end by 7 bases; junction bases not matched to a gene: 10. CDR3: CASSFYLQGASGYTF. The CDR3 DNA sequence: TGTGCCAGCAGCTTCTACCTTCAGGGGGCAAGTGGCTACACCTTC.

The chain is built from TRBV10-3 and TRBJ2-1; TRBD2 agrees at 9 bases. Germline V gene lookup returns CDR1 ENHRY and CDR2 SYGVKD. CDR3 length equals 16 residues. J lost 0 bases, V lost 2 bases, and 2 bases had no gene match. The CDR3 region is CAISERGGASYNEQFF. The CDR3 region has the DNA TGTGCCATCAGTGAGCGCGGGGGGGCCTCCTACAATGAGCAGTTCTTC.

The chain employs TRBV24-1 and TRBJ2-2; D may be TRBD2 (6 bases). CDR1 is KGHDR, CDR2 SFDVKD, per germline. V lost 3 bases and J 0 bases, leaving 13 bases between the germline ends. This CDR3 spans 17 amino acids. CDR3 sequence: CATSDMRGHANTGELFF. In DNA, the CDR3 is TGTGCCACCAGTGATATGCGGGGCCACGCGAACACCGGGGAGCTGTTTTTT.

The J gene is TRBJ2-1, the V gene TRBV11-2; D uncertain. V was shortened by 0 bases and J by 8 bases, with 11 bases between the two germline ends. The CDR3 has 14 amino acids. Germline CDR1 SGHAT, CDR2 FQNNGV. In DNA, the CDR3 is TGTGCCAGCAGCTTAGATCTAGACGTCGATGAGCAGTTCTTC. Encoded protein: CASSLDLDVDEQFF.

This clone was found once. The V call is TRBV19, the J call TRBJ2-1; no definite D call. The germline V gene has CDR1 LNHDA and CDR2 SQIVND (reference sequence). The CDR3 contains 15 residues. Trimming stripped 2 bases from V and 2 bases from J, with 10 bases between. The CDR3 DNA follows: TGTGCCAGTAGTATATTGCCACTTACCTACAATGAGCAGTTCTTC. Translated, it gives CASSILPLTYNEQFF.

The V call is TRBV6-5, the J call TRBJ1-5; D gene uncertain. V shed 8 bases and J shed 2 bases, with 7 bases lying between them. The CDR3 runs 12 residues. Germline-derived CDR1 and CDR2 are MNHEY and SVGAGI. CDR3 amino acids: CASWGGNQPQHF. As DNA, the CDR3 is TGTGCCAGCTGGGGAGGCAATCAGCCCCAGCATTTT.

The J gene is TRBJ1-3, the V gene TRBV3-1 (or the pseudogene TRBV3-2); D uncertain. The CDR3 totals 16 residues. CDR1 is LGHDT, CDR2 YNNKEL, per germline (reference sequence). Trimming cost V 6 bases and J 0 bases, with 15 bases left between them. CDR3 residues: CASSLRLGNSGNTIYF. The CDR3 DNA is TGTGCCAGCAGTCTGCGTCTCGGGAACTCTGGAAACACCATATATTTT.

The rearrangement uses TRBV7-9 and TRBJ2-7; 8 bases agree with TRBD2. CDR3 length: 14 residues. The J segment lost 7 bases and the V segment lost 5 bases, leaving 10 bases of the junction unmatched. The germline V gene has CDR1 SEHNR and CDR2 FQNEAQ (reference sequence). The CDR3 loop is CASSPGSAGGEQYF. The DNA of the CDR3 is TGTGCCAGCAGCCCAGGGTCGGCGGGGGGAGAGCAGTACTTC. Supplemented by reference TRBV7-9 and TRBJ2-7, the full variable domain reads DTGVSQNPRHKITKRGQNVTFRCDPISEHNRLYWYRQTLGQGPEFLTYFQNEAQLEKSRLLSDRFSAERPKGSFSTLEIQRTEQGDSAMYLCASSPGSAGGEQYFGPGTRLTVT.

The genes are TRBV7-9 and TRBJ2-5, with 9 nucleotides matching TRBD1. CDR1 and CDR2 from the germline V gene are SEHNR and FQNEAQ (reference sequence). V lost 0 bases to trimming and J lost 2 bases; unmatched junction nucleotides: 1. The CDR3 has 15 amino acids. The CDR3 here is CASSLAGTGQETQYF. In DNA form, the CDR3 reads TGTGCCAGCAGCTTAGCCGGGACAGGGCAAGAGACCCAGTACTTC.

V and J are TRBV27 and TRBJ1-2; 11 bases fit TRBD1. CDR1 is MNHEY, CDR2 SMNVEV, per germline (reference sequence). Unmatched junction bases numbered 7, after V lost 4 bases and J lost 6 bases. This CDR3 is built from 15 residues. DNA for the CDR3: TGTGCCAGCAGTTCATCCTGGACAGGGGGCCATGGCTACACCTTC. Encoded protein: CASSSSWTGGHGYTF.

The chain is built from TRBV11-2 and TRBJ2-5, with TRBD2 matching over 7 bases. This CDR3 comprises 15 residues. J gave up 5 bases and V 0 bases, and 6 bases lay outside the gene matches. Germline V gene sequence: CDR1 SGHAT, CDR2 FQNNGV. CDR3 nucleotides: TGTGCCAGCAGCTTAGATTACGGCGGGGGTGAGACCCAGTACTTC. Its translation is CASSLDYGGGETQYF.

This clone was detected only once. J is TRBJ1-6 and V is TRBV5-4; D may be TRBD1 (5 bases). Germline V gene lookup returns CDR1 SGHNT and CDR2 YYREEE (reference sequence). The CDR3 covers 15 residues. Trimming took 0 bases from V and 6 from J, leaving 10 bases between them. DNA for the CDR3: TGTGCCAGCAGCTTGGACAGGAGGGCTAATTCACCCCTCCACTTT. This encodes CASSLDRRANSPLHF. Combining the CDR3 with reference TRBV5-4 and TRBJ1-6 gives the whole variable domain ETGVTQSPTHLIKTRGQQVTLRCSSQSGHNTVSWYQQALGQGPQFIFQYYREEENGRGNFPPRFSGLQFPNYSSELNVNALELDDSALYLCASSLDRRANSPLHFGNGTRLTVT.

This rearrangement joins TRBV28 to TRBJ2-1, with D uncertain. Trimming stripped 7 bases from V and 2 bases from J, with 9 bases between. Germline V lookup: CDR1 MDHEN, CDR2 SYDVKM. The CDR3 covers 13 residues. The CDR3 spells CASTPPAYNEQFF. DNA for the CDR3: TGTGCCAGCACCCCCCCGGCCTACAATGAGCAGTTCTTC. Full variable domain (outside the CDR3, taken from reference TRBV28 and TRBJ2-1): DVKVTQSSRYLVKRTGEKVFLECVQDMDHENMFWYRQDPGLGLRLIYFSYDVKMKEKGDIPEGYSVSREKKERFSLILESASTNQTSMYLCASTPPAYNEQFFGPGTRLTVL.

Concerning this clone: This same CDR3 is encoded by further DNA sequences in the sample. This chain links TRBV30 with TRBJ1-2; D not resolved. The germline gives CDR1 GTSNPN, CDR2 SVGIG (reference sequence). The germline V and J ends were trimmed by 0 bases and 8 bases, with 10 bases remaining between them. The CDR3 sequence is 12 residues long. CDR3 sequence reads: CAWSVPPGGYTF. CDR3 nucleotide sequence: TGTGCCTGGAGTGTACCCCCAGGAGGCTACACCTTC.

The V gene is TRBV6-2 or TRBV6-3, the J gene TRBJ2-3, with 12 bases matching TRBD2. V shed 0 bases, J shed 0 bases, and the junction held 1 base outside the gene matches. Germline V gene data show CDR1 as MNHEY and CDR2 as SVGEGT. The CDR3 is 17 amino acids. Here the CDR3 reads CASSYSTSGGSTDTQYF. CDR3 sequence (DNA): TGTGCCAGCAGTTACTCGACTAGCGGGGGTAGCACAGATACGCAGTATTTT.

The rearrangement links TRBV28 to TRBJ1-1, with a possible D match to TRBD1 (6 bases). V was cut by 1 base and J by 1 base, with 16 bases left in between. The CDR3 loop spans 17 amino acids. Germline-derived CDR1 and CDR2 are MDHEN and SYDVKM. CDR3 loop: CASSLFGEGQRNTEAFF. CDR3 bases: TGTGCCAGCAGTTTATTTGGGGAGGGACAACGGAACACTGAAGCTTTCTTT.

The sample holds one count of this clone. Other DNA sequences in the same sample also yield this CDR3. The chain has TRBV18 and TRBJ1-5; D unclear. V shed 3 bases and J shed 1 base, with 10 bases lying between them. The CDR3 extends over 15 amino acids. Germline CDR1 KGHSH, CDR2 LQKENI. The CDR3 coding sequence is TGTGCCAGCTCACCGGGGAGAACCAGCAATCAGCCCCAGCATTTT. Protein sequence: CASSPGRTSNQPQHF.

This clone has just one count. This sequence joins TRBV5-1 and TRBJ2-2; 9 bases are shared with TRBD1. CDR3 length: 16 residues. Germline CDR1 reads SGHRS; CDR2 reads YFSETQ. After removal of 4 bases from V and 0 bases from J, the junction contained 4 bases not matched to a gene. CDR3 protein: CASSEGTGPNTGELFF. In nucleotides, the CDR3 is TGCGCCAGCAGCGAGGGGACAGGGCCGAACACCGGGGAGCTGTTTTTT. Full variable domain (remainder filled in from reference TRBV5-1 and TRBJ2-2): KAGVTQTPRYLIKTRGQQVTLSCSPISGHRSVSWYQQTPGQGLQFLFEYFSETQRNKGNFPGRFSGRQFSNSRSEMNVSTLELGDSALYLCASSEGTGPNTGELFFGEGSRLTVL.

This chain connects TRBV30 to TRBJ2-7; possibly TRBD2 for D (5 bases). Germline V gives CDR1 GTSNPN, CDR2 SVGIG (reference sequence). Trimming stripped 6 bases from V and 2 bases from J, with 17 bases between. The CDR3 runs to 14 residues. CDR3 sequence reads: CACTPRGKTYEQYF. The CDR3 nucleotides are TGTGCCTGTACTCCGAGAGGGAAGACCTACGAGCAGTACTTC.

This clone was observed a handful of times. The genes are TRBV2 and TRBJ2-1, with 11 bases aligning to TRBD2. This CDR3 region has 13 residues. V shed 8 bases, J shed 12 bases, and the junction held 9 bases outside the gene matches. Germline loops: CDR1 SNHLY, CDR2 FYNNEI. CDR3 region: CASSLGLAGGQFF. The CDR3 nucleotides read TGTGCCAGCTCACTCGGACTAGCGGGCGGGCAGTTCTTC. The variable domain in full, with the rest retrieved from reference TRBV2 and TRBJ2-1, is EPEVTQTPSHQVTQMGQEVILRCVPISNHLYFYWYRQILGQKVEFLVSFYNNEISEKSEIFDDQFSVERPDGSNFTLKIRSTKLEDSAMYFCASSLGLAGGQFFGPGTRLTVL.

This clone showed up just once. The chain combines TRBV10-3 with TRBJ1-6, with 9 bases lining up with TRBD1. Trimming removed 2 bases from V and 6 bases from J; junction bases left unmatched: 2. The CDR3 spans 15 residues. Germline V gives CDR1 ENHRY, CDR2 SYGVKD. As DNA, the CDR3 is TGTGCCATCAGTGAGGGACAGGGGCTTAATTCACCCCTCCACTTT. It specifies CAISEGQGLNSPLHF.